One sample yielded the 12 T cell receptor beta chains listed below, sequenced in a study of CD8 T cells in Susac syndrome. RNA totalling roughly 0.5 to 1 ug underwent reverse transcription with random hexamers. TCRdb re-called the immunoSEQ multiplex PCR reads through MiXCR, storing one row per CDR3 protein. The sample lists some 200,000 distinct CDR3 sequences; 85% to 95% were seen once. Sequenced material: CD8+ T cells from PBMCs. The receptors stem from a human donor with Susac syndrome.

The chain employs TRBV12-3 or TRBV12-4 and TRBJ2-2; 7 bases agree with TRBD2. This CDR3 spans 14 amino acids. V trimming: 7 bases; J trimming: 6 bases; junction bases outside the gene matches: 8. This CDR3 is CASTTSVSPGELFF. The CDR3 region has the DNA TGTGCCAGCACCACTAGCGTTAGTCCCGGGGAGCTGTTTTTT.

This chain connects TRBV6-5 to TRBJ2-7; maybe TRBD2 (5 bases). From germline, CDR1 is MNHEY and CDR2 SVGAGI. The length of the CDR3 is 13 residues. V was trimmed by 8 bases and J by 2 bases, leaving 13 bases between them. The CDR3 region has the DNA TGTGCCAGCGGACTGAGGACTCCCTACGAGCAGTACTTC. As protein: CASGLRTPYEQYF.

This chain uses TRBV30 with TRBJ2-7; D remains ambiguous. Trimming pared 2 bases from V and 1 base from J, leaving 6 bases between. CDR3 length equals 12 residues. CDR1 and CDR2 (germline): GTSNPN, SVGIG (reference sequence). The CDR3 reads CAWSSASYEQYF. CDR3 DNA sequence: TGTGCCTGGAGTAGCGCATCCTACGAGCAGTACTTC.

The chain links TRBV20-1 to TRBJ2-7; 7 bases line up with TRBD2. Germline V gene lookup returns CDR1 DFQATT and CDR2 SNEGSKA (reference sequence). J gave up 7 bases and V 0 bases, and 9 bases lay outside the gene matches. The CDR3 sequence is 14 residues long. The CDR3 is CSARDPGRAKEQYF. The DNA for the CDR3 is TGCAGTGCTAGAGATCCAGGGAGGGCTAAGGAGCAGTACTTC.

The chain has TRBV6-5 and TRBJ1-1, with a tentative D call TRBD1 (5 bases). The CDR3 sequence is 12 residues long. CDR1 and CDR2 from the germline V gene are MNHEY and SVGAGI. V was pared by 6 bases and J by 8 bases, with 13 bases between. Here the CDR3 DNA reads TGTGCCAGCAGAGGGGTATCCCCAGAAGCTTTCTTT. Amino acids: CASRGVSPEAFF.

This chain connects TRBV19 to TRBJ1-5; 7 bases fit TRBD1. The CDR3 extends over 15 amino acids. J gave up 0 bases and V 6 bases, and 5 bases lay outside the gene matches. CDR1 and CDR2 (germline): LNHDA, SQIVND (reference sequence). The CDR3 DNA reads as TGTGCCAGTAGCGGACAGGCTAATAGCAATCAGCCCCAGCATTTT. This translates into CASSGQANSNQPQHF.

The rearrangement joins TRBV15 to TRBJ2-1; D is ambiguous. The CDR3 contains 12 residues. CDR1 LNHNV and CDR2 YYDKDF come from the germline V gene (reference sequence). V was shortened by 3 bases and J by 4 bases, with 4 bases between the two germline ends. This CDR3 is CATSSVYNEQFF. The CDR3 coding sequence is TGTGCCACCAGCAGTGTATACAATGAGCAGTTCTTC.

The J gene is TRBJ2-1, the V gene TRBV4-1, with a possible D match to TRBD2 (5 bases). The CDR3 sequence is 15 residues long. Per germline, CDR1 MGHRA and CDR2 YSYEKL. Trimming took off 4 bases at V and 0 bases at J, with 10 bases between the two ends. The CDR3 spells CASSPGGISYNEQFF. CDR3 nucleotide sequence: TGCGCCAGCAGCCCAGGAGGAATCTCCTACAATGAGCAGTTCTTC.

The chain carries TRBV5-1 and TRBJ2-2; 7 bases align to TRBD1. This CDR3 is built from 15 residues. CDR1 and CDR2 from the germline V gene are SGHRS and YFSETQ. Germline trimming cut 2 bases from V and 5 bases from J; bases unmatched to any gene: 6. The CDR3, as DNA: TGCGCCAGCAGCTTAACAGGGGAATGGACCGGGGAGCTGTTTTTT. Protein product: CASSLTGEWTGELFF.

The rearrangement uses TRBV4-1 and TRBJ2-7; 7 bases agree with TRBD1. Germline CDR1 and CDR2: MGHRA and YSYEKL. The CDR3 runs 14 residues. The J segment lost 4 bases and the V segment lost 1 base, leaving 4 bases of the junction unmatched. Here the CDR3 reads CASSQVDREYEQYF. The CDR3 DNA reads TGCGCCAGCAGCCAAGTAGACAGGGAATACGAGCAGTACTTC.

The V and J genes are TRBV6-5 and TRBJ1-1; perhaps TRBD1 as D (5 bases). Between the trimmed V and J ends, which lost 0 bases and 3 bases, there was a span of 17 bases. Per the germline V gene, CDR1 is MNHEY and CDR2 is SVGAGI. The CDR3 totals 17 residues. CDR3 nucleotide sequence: TGTGCCAGCAGTTACTCGGAAGTCAGGGACCTGGACACTGAAGCTTTCTTT. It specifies CASSYSEVRDLDTEAFF.

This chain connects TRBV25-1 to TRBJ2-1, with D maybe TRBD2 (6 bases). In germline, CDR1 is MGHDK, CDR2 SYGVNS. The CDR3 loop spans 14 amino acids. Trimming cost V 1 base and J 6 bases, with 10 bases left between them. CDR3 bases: TGTGCCAGCAGTGAATTCGGGGGACCCAATGAGCAGTTCTTC. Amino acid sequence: CASSEFGGPNEQFF.